These 31 T cell receptor beta chains were all obtained from the same sample, sequenced in a study of blood T cell repertoires in COVID-19. The assay was immunoSEQ multiplex PCR, and TCRdb's table has in-frame clones only and misses some. This repertoire shows about 230,000 clones, 70% to 90% found once; its top ten account for roughly 3.3%. The material sequenced was PBMCs or T cells enriched from blood (not recorded which). The receptors shown here come from a woman aged 45-59 years in a cohort exposed to, infected with or recovered from COVID-19 (not recorded which).

V gene TRBV12-2 combines with J gene TRBJ2-7; TRBD2 is the table's D call and was not checked against the DNA. TRBV12-2 is flagged as a pseudogene. The CDR3 runs 14 residues. The CDR3 DNA reads TGTGCAAGTCGCTTAAAAGTGAGCTCCTACGAGCAGTACTTC. Translated, it gives CASRLKVSSYEQYF.

The genes are TRBV5-1 and TRBJ2-2; 11 bases line up with TRBD1. The CDR3 is 15 amino acids. Germline loops: CDR1 SGHRS, CDR2 YFSETQ. Trimming cost V 5 bases and J 3 bases; bases outside gene matches: 3. CDR3 amino acids: CASRGQGAHTGELFF. In DNA, the CDR3 is TGCGCCAGCAGAGGACAGGGGGCCCACACCGGGGAGCTGTTTTTT.

The chain is built from TRBV19 and TRBJ1-5; a weak D match, TRBD1 (6 bases). The length of the CDR3 is 16 residues. V lost 4 bases to trimming and J lost 3 bases, with 16 bases between them. Germline V gives CDR1 LNHDA, CDR2 SQIVND (reference sequence). CDR3 in amino acids: CASSNLEQGYNQPQHF. CDR3 in DNA: TGTGCCAGTAGTAATCTCGAACAGGGTTACAATCAGCCCCAGCATTTT.

This clone appeared a few times. The sample has other DNA sequences that encode this CDR3 too. The J gene is TRBJ2-7, the V gene TRBV5-1; a weak D match, TRBD1 (5 bases). The V gene lost 5 bases and the J gene lost 0 bases, with 9 bases spanning the gap. CDR1 and CDR2 (germline): SGHRS, YFSETQ. The CDR3 contains 13 residues. CDR3 in DNA: TGCGCCAGCAGTCAGGGAAGCTCCTACGAGCAGTACTTC. It yields the protein CASSQGSSYEQYF.

The chain carries TRBV28 and TRBJ1-2; the D is unclear. The CDR3 runs 12 residues. V gave up 6 bases and J gave up 5 bases, with 10 bases separating them. The germline V gene encodes CDR1 MDHEN and CDR2 SYDVKM. DNA of the CDR3: TGTGCCAGCAGCGGAGATTATTATGGCTACACCTTC. Encoded protein: CASSGDYYGYTF.

The chain employs TRBV12-5 and TRBJ2-5, with D tentatively TRBD2 (6 bases). This CDR3 is built from 13 residues. Germline loops: CDR1 LGHNT, CDR2 FRNRAP. V lost 3 bases, J lost 5 bases, and 10 bases lay in between. The CDR3 is CASGFGSWETQYF. The CDR3 bases are TGTGCTAGTGGTTTCGGGAGCTGGGAGACCCAGTACTTC.

The rearrangement links TRBV6-6 to TRBJ1-2; TRBD1 matches at 9 bases. V dropped 6 bases and J dropped 4; count of bases not matched to a gene: 12. The CDR3 sequence is 16 residues long. In germline, CDR1 is MNHNY, CDR2 SVGAGI (reference sequence). CDR3 protein: CASSSTQGAAPYGYTF. The CDR3 DNA reads as TGTGCCAGCAGCTCAACACAGGGGGCGGCCCCCTATGGCTACACCTTC.

This rearrangement joins TRBV24-1 to TRBJ1-2; D is ambiguous. The CDR3 extends over 14 amino acids. Germline values: CDR1 KGHDR, CDR2 SFDVKD. Trimming shortened V by 9 bases and J by 10 bases, and 23 bases separated the two germline ends. In nucleotides, the CDR3 is TGTGCCACCCGACTGCCCAGCGCACGGATAAACTACACCTTC. This encodes CATRLPSARINYTF.

This clone was seen a handful of times. The chain recombines TRBV10-3 with TRBJ1-1; tentatively, D is TRBD1 (6 bases). Germline V gives CDR1 ENHRY, CDR2 SYGVKD. This CDR3 has 16 amino acids. V lost 2 bases to trimming and J lost 1 base, with 14 bases between them. CDR3 in DNA: TGTGCCATCAGTGAGGCCACAGGGATGTGGAACACTGAAGCTTTCTTT. Translation gives CAISEATGMWNTEAFF.

This chain connects TRBV5-1 to TRBJ2-1; 14 bases match TRBD2. Germline CDR1 is SGHRS and CDR2 is YFSETQ. This CDR3 has 14 residues. With 4 bases clipped from V and 16 bases from J, the junction kept 10 bases outside the gene matches. The CDR3 protein is CASSETSGGASFFF. The CDR3 nucleotides are TGCGCCAGCAGCGAGACTAGCGGGGGGGCATCCTTCTTCTTC.

The chain employs TRBV6-5 and TRBJ2-5; no definite D call. This CDR3 region has 13 residues. V lost 2 bases and J lost 3, with 7 bases in between. CDR1 is MNHEY and CDR2 is SVGAGI in the germline V gene. This chain's CDR3 is CASSYPVEETQYF. In nucleotides, the CDR3 is TGTGCCAGCAGTTACCCGGTGGAAGAGACCCAGTACTTC.

Only a few counts were recorded for this clone. This chain joins TRBV4-1 and TRBJ1-1, with 7 positions matching TRBD1. Germline values: CDR1 MGHRA, CDR2 YSYEKL. The junction had 11 bases not matched to a gene; V was cut back by 4 bases and J by 3 bases. This CDR3 is 16 amino acids long. CDR3 DNA: TGCGCCAGCAGCCCTCCTTCAGGGGGGAGATACACTGAAGCTTTCTTT. This gives the protein CASSPPSGGRYTEAFF.

V is TRBV4-2 and J is TRBJ1-1; possibly TRBD1 for D (5 bases). This CDR3 region has 14 residues. Germline CDR1 LGHNA, CDR2 YNFKEQ. Trimming removed 1 base from V and 11 bases from J, with 17 bases in between. CDR3 nucleotide sequence: TGTGCCAGCAGCCAAGCTAACAGGCGATATGGGGCTTTCTTT. This encodes CASSQANRRYGAFF.

Here the CDR3 DNA reads TGCGCCAGCAGCCCCGAGCCGGGGGGCCTAACAGATACGCAGTATTTT. Its protein product is CASSPEPGGLTDTQYF. This rearrangement joins TRBV4-3 to TRBJ2-3; TRBD2 might be the D (7 bases). The CDR3 covers 16 residues. The V end was cut by 4 bases, the J end by 3 bases, with 17 bases between. Germline values: CDR1 LGHNA, CDR2 YSLEER.

This rearrangement joins TRBV3-1 (or the pseudogene TRBV3-2) to TRBJ2-5, with 15 nucleotides matching TRBD2. The germline V gene encodes CDR1 LGHDT and CDR2 YNNKEL (reference sequence). Losses at the gene ends were 4 bases for V and 4 bases for J; bases not matched to a gene: 10. The CDR3 spans 18 residues. The CDR3 nucleotides read TGTGCCAGCAGCCCGACCCGGACTAGCGGGGGGGCGAGAGAGACCCAGTACTTC. It codes for CASSPTRTSGGARETQYF.

Written as DNA, the CDR3 is TGTGCCAGCAGTTACGACCGGGGTAGAGACACTGAAGCTTTCTTT. Translated: CASSYDRGRDTEAFF. The gene calls are TRBV7-2 and TRBJ1-1; no definite D call. V was cut by 6 bases and J by 3 bases, with 17 bases left in between. The CDR3 totals 15 residues. The germline CDR1 and CDR2 sequences are SGHTA and FQGNSA. Looking up the rest from reference TRBV7-2 and TRBJ1-1 gives the full variable domain: GAGVSQSPSNKVTEKGKDVELRCDPISGHTALYWYRQSLGQGLEFLIYFQGNSAPDKSGLPSDRFSAERTGGSVSTLTIQRTQQEDSAVYLCASSYDRGRDTEAFFGQGTRLTVV.

The chain links TRBV12-3 or TRBV12-4 to TRBJ2-5; possibly TRBD2 for D (7 bases). The ends were cut back, 9 bases at V and 6 bases at J, with 17 bases in the middle. The CDR3 has 13 residues. In DNA form, the CDR3 reads TGTGCCAGTGGGAGAGGGGGGGAGAAGACCCAGTACTTC. Translated: CASGRGGEKTQYF.

CDR3 nucleotides: TGTGCCAGCAGCTTAACTGGGGACACCTACGAGCAGTACTTC. Translated: CASSLTGDTYEQYF. The chain uses TRBV11-2 and TRBJ2-7; possible D gene TRBD1, 6 bases. This CDR3 has 14 amino acids. CDR1 is SGHAT, CDR2 FQNNGV, per germline. Trimming left V 2 bases short and J 2 bases short, with 10 bases between.

This clone was seen only once. This chain connects TRBV9 to TRBJ2-2; a weak D match, TRBD2 (5 bases). This CDR3 region has 16 residues. Germline assignment: CDR1 SGDLS and CDR2 YYNGEE. Trimming shortened V by 0 bases and J by 3 bases, and 12 bases separated the two germline ends. Written as DNA, the CDR3 is TGTGCCAGCAGCGTAGGGGTCGGGGTAGACACCGGGGAGCTGTTTTTT. Translating it yields CASSVGVGVDTGELFF.

This clone was seen just once. The V gene is TRBV4-1, the J gene TRBJ1-5; possible D gene TRBD1, 5 bases. The germline gives CDR1 MGHRA, CDR2 YSYEKL. V shed 0 bases and J shed 6 bases, with 12 bases lying between them. The CDR3 totals 15 residues. This CDR3 is CASSQDGRGIQPQHF. The CDR3 nucleotides are TGCGCCAGCAGCCAAGATGGCCGGGGGATTCAGCCCCAGCATTTT.

The chain combines TRBV6-5 with TRBJ1-6; no clear D. V was pared by 4 bases and J by 7 bases, with 14 bases between. Per the germline V gene, CDR1 is MNHEY and CDR2 is SVGAGI. CDR3 size: 15 residues. DNA of the CDR3: TGTGCCAGCAGTTTTACTCCCGCTCTGAATTCACCCCTCCACTTT. Its protein product is CASSFTPALNSPLHF.

This clone was counted a single time. J is TRBJ2-1 and V is TRBV10-3, with 10 bases identical to TRBD2. Germline lookup yields CDR1 ENHRY and CDR2 SYGVKD. J was trimmed by 9 bases and V by 4 bases; bases with no gene match: 9. The CDR3 is 15 residues long. In DNA form, the CDR3 reads TGTGCCATCAGTGGGGCAAGCGGGGGGGTTGTTGAGCAGTTCTTC. This sequence encodes CAISGASGGVVEQFF.

The chain couples TRBV28 to TRBJ1-1, with D unresolved. CDR1 and CDR2 (germline): MDHEN, SYDVKM. This CDR3 has 14 residues. Between the trimmed V and J ends, which lost 6 bases and 1 base, there was a span of 12 bases. The CDR3 nucleotides are TGTGCCAGCAGGGAAACCGGCGGGAACACTGAAGCTTTCTTT. Encoded protein: CASRETGGNTEAFF.

V usage is TRBV27 and J usage is TRBJ2-6; D gene unclear. Germline V CDR1 and CDR2: MNHEY, SMNVEV (reference sequence). There are 15 residues in the CDR3. The V and J ends lost 7 bases and 2 bases respectively, with 12 bases between them. The CDR3 DNA is TGTGCCAGCACATCACCCGGTGCTGGGGCCAACGTCCTGACTTTC. It translates to CASTSPGAGANVLTF.

This clone appeared a single time. This chain links TRBV28 with TRBJ1-2; D unclear. Germline-derived CDR1 and CDR2 are MDHEN and SYDVKM. The ends were cut back, 4 bases at V and 5 bases at J, with 5 bases in the middle. This CDR3 comprises 11 residues. The CDR3 loop is CASSSQYGYTF. The CDR3 DNA is TGTGCCAGCAGTTCCCAGTATGGCTACACCTTC.

The chain recombines TRBV5-1 with TRBJ1-1; D is ambiguous. The V end lost 0 bases, the J end lost 0 bases, and 6 bases lay between the germline ends. The CDR3 consists of 14 residues. Germline V gene data show CDR1 as SGHRS and CDR2 as YFSETQ. CDR3 sequence (DNA): TGCGCCAGCAGCTTGGCGGTTTTGAACACTGAAGCTTTCTTT. Its protein product is CASSLAVLNTEAFF.

Written as DNA, the CDR3 is TGTGCCAGCAGCTTTGGACAGAACACTGAAGCTTTCTTT. Encoded protein: CASSFGQNTEAFF. This chain connects TRBV5-5 to TRBJ1-1, with D maybe TRBD1 (5 bases). The CDR3 runs to 13 residues. Germline V gene data show CDR1 as SGHKS and CDR2 as YYEKEE (reference sequence). V shed 2 bases and J shed 1 base, with 6 bases lying between them.

This CDR3 reads CASSPPDRGLYGYTF. DNA for the CDR3: TGCGCCAGCAGCCCTCCGGACAGGGGTCTCTATGGCTACACCTTC. V gene TRBV4-1 combines with J gene TRBJ1-2; 9 positions agree with TRBD1. Germline loops: CDR1 MGHRA, CDR2 YSYEKL. Germline trimming cut 4 bases from V and 4 bases from J; bases unmatched to any gene: 7. The CDR3 runs to 15 residues.

The rearrangement uses TRBV6-2 or TRBV6-3 and TRBJ2-2; D might be TRBD2 (5 bases). With 2 bases removed from V and 8 bases from J, the gap between germline ends came to 12 bases. CDR1 and CDR2 from the germline V gene are MNHEY and SVGEGT. This CDR3 contains 14 residues. CDR3 sequence reads: CASSYKRVNGELFF. In DNA, the CDR3 is TGTGCCAGCAGTTACAAGAGGGTTAATGGGGAGCTGTTTTTT.

This clone was seen a single time. The chain links TRBV4-2 to TRBJ1-6, with D possibly TRBD1 on 5 matching bases. V lost 1 base, J lost 10 bases, and 23 bases lay in between. CDR1 LGHNA and CDR2 YNFKEQ come from the germline V gene. The CDR3 runs 18 residues. As DNA, the CDR3 is TGTGCCAGCAGCCAAGCGATTCTAGTCGGCGGGGGAACGTCACCCCTCCACTTT. Its protein product is CASSQAILVGGGTSPLHF.

The DNA of the CDR3 is TGTGCCAGCAGCCCCGAGACAGTAGGACCAACCAAAAACATTCAGTACTTC. Encoded protein: CASSPETVGPTKNIQYF. J is TRBJ2-4 and V is TRBV3-1 (or the pseudogene TRBV3-2); perhaps TRBD1 as D (5 bases). Germline CDR1 is LGHDT and CDR2 is YNNKEL (reference sequence). The CDR3 is 17 amino acids. V dropped 4 bases and J dropped 2 bases, with 18 bases sitting between them.